Listed below are T cell receptor beta chains from one sample, sequenced in a study of cytomegalovirus exposure and HLA in healthy donors. Repertoires were generated with immunoSEQ multiplex PCR, while TCRdb's copy carries only in-frame clones and drops some. Of about 160,000 clones in the sample, approximately 80% were seen once. The sample was PBMCs. These receptors all stem from a young man in good health and CMV-seropositive. Both conserved end residues are part of each CDR3. D genes are given only for firm matches. Size is omitted from some rows. Given values are once, few, many or a class for expanded clones.

v_call	j_call	d_call	clone_size	cdr3_aa	cdr3_nt
TRBV7-9	TRBJ1-3	NA	NA	CASSYGTSGNTIYF	TGTGCCAGCAGTTATGGGACATCTGGAAACACCATATATTTT
TRBV2	TRBJ2-3	TRBD2	NA	CASSPGWGEGDTQYF	TGTGCCAGCAGTCCAGGTTGGGGGGAGGGAGATACGCAGTATTTT
TRBV10-3	TRBJ1-1	TRBD1	few	CAIKGQINTEAFF	TGTGCCATCAAGGGACAGATAAACACTGAAGCTTTCTTT
TRBV29-1	TRBJ1-1	TRBD1	NA	CSVGAGGTEAFF	TGCAGCGTTGGGGCAGGGGGAACTGAAGCTTTCTTT
TRBV2	TRBJ2-1	TRBD1	NA	CASRVWTGGYNEQFF	TGTGCCAGCAGGGTCTGGACAGGCGGCTACAATGAGCAGTTCTTC
TRBV9	TRBJ2-5	NA	NA	CASSVQQGGETQYF	TGTGCCAGCAGCGTCCAACAGGGCGGCGAGACCCAGTACTTC
TRBV5-4	TRBJ2-7	TRBD2	NA	CASSSIAGGPNEQYF	TGTGCCAGCAGCTCCATAGCGGGGGGGCCCAACGAGCAGTACTTC
TRBV30	TRBJ2-7	TRBD1	NA	CAWSWTGGYEQYF	TGTGCCTGGAGCTGGACAGGGGGCTACGAGCAGTACTTC
TRBV2	TRBJ2-7	NA	NA	CASSDGQRLSGYEQYF	TGTGCCAGCAGTGATGGACAGCGCCTATCGGGATACGAGCAGTACTTC
TRBV7-2	TRBJ2-7	TRBD2	NA	CASGPRGGRVYEQYF	TGTGCCAGCGGGCCGAGGGGAGGGAGGGTCTACGAGCAGTACTTC
TRBV7-8	TRBJ1-5	TRBD1	NA	CASSSQGVGNQPQHF	TGTGCCAGCAGCTCGCAGGGGGTGGGCAATCAGCCCCAGCATTTT
TRBV4-1	TRBJ1-2	NA	NA	CASSQDFMAGYVRYTF	TGCGCCAGCAGCCAAGATTTCATGGCAGGGTATGTCCGCTACACCTTC
TRBV4-2	TRBJ1-3	NA	NA	CASSQEGQGSGNTIYF	TGTGCCAGCAGCCAAGAGGGACAAGGCTCTGGAAACACCATATATTTT
TRBV6-5	TRBJ2-1	NA	NA	CASSYGGSSSYNEQFF	TGTGCCAGCAGTTACGGGGGGTCGAGCTCCTACAATGAGCAGTTCTTC
TRBV14	TRBJ2-7	NA	NA	CASSQDKARGSYEQYF	TGTGCCAGCAGCCAAGATAAGGCGCGGGGATCCTACGAGCAGTACTTC
TRBV7-6	TRBJ2-3	TRBD2	once	CASSFLAGSTDTQYF	TGTGCCAGCAGCTTCCTAGCGGGGAGCACAGATACGCAGTATTTT
TRBV29-1	TRBJ2-7	TRBD1	NA	CSGNDRAHEQYF	TGCAGCGGGAACGACAGGGCCCACGAGCAGTACTTC
TRBV2	TRBJ2-3	TRBD2	NA	CASRDLAGGAPDTQYF	TGTGCCAGCAGGGACCTAGCGGGGGGGGCCCCAGATACGCAGTATTTT
TRBV29-1	TRBJ2-7	TRBD1	NA	CSVGTGDAEQYF	TGCAGCGTTGGGACAGGGGACGCCGAGCAGTACTTC
TRBV30	TRBJ1-5	NA	NA	CAWSVRGSNQPQHF	TGTGCCTGGAGTGTACGGGGTAGCAATCAGCCCCAGCATTTT
TRBV5-4	TRBJ2-7	TRBD1	NA	CASSPGQGARYEQYF	TGTGCCAGCAGCCCGGGACAGGGGGCGCGGTACGAGCAGTACTTC
TRBV29-1	TRBJ2-3	TRBD2	NA	CSSSGLAGGVTDTQYF	TGCAGCAGCTCGGGACTAGCGGGGGGGGTCACAGATACGCAGTATTTT
TRBV6-1	TRBJ2-2	NA	few	CASRLRQENTGELFF	TGTGCCAGCAGACTGAGACAGGAGAACACCGGGGAGCTGTTTTTT
TRBV30	TRBJ2-7	NA	NA	CAWSIGVREQYF	TGTGCCTGGAGTATCGGGGTCCGCGAGCAGTACTTC
TRBV28	TRBJ1-5	NA	NA	CASSLGGGGQPQHF	TGTGCCAGCAGTTTAGGCGGGGGTGGGCAGCCCCAGCATTTT
TRBV5-1	TRBJ2-1	TRBD1	NA	CASSSWTGNEQFF	TGCGCCAGCAGCAGCTGGACAGGCAACGAGCAGTTCTTC
TRBV6-5	TRBJ2-6	TRBD1	NA	CASREQGPGANVLTF	TGTGCCAGCAGGGAACAGGGGCCCGGGGCCAACGTCCTGACTTTC
TRBV10-1	TRBJ2-1	TRBD2	few	CASSVLAGVLDEQFF	TGCGCCAGCAGTGTACTAGCGGGGGTCTTGGATGAGCAGTTCTTC
TRBV7-2	TRBJ2-1	NA	once	CASSSRRYNEQFF	TGTGCCAGCAGCTCACGGCGGTACAATGAGCAGTTCTTC
TRBV25-1	TRBJ1-5	NA	many	CASSAPESNQPQHF	TGTGCCAGCAGTGCGCCTGAGAGCAATCAGCCCCAGCATTTT
TRBV6-1	TRBJ2-5	TRBD2	NA	CASSERVLAGGETQYF	TGTGCCAGCAGTGAACGCGTCCTAGCGGGCGGGGAGACCCAGTACTTC
TRBV6-6	TRBJ2-2	TRBD2	NA	CASSSISGGAPGELFF	TGTGCCAGCAGTTCGATTAGCGGGGGGGCCCCCGGGGAGCTGTTTTTT
TRBV27	TRBJ2-7	NA	NA	CASSFSPSRSSYEQYF	TGTGCCAGCAGTTTCTCCCCGTCGAGGAGCTCCTACGAGCAGTACTTC
TRBV10-3	TRBJ2-1	TRBD1	NA	CAISIRQGDNEQFF	TGTGCCATCAGCATAAGACAGGGGGACAATGAGCAGTTCTTC
TRBV5-1	TRBJ1-4	TRBD1	few	CASSYDGGTGGSSTNEKLFF	TGCGCCAGCAGCTACGATGGCGGGACAGGGGGCTCATCAACTAATGAAAAACTGTTTTTT